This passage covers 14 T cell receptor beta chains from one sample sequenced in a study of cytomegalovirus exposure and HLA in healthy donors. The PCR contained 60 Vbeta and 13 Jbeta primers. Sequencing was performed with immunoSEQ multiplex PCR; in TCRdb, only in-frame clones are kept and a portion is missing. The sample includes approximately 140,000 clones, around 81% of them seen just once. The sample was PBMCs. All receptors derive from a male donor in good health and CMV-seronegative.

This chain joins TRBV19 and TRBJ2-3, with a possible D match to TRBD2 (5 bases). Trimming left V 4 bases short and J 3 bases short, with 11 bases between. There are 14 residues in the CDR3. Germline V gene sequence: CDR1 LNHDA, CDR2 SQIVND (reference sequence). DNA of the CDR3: TGTGCCAGTAGTAATGGACTCAGTACAGATACGCAGTATTTT. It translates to CASSNGLSTDTQYF.

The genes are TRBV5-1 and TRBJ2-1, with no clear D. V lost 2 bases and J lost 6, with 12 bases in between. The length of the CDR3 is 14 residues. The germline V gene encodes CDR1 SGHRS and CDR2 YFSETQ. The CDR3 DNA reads TGCGCCAGCAGCTTTTCACACAGTCTCAATGAGCAGTTCTTC. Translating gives CASSFSHSLNEQFF. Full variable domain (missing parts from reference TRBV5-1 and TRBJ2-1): KAGVTQTPRYLIKTRGQQVTLSCSPISGHRSVSWYQQTPGQGLQFLFEYFSETQRNKGNFPGRFSGRQFSNSRSEMNVSTLELGDSALYLCASSFSHSLNEQFFGPGTRLTVL.

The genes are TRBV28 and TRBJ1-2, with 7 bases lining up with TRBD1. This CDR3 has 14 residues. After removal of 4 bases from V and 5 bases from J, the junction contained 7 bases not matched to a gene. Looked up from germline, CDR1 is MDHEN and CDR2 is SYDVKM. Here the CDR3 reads CASSSKDRLYGYTF. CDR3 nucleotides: TGTGCCAGCAGTTCGAAGGACAGGCTGTATGGCTACACCTTC.

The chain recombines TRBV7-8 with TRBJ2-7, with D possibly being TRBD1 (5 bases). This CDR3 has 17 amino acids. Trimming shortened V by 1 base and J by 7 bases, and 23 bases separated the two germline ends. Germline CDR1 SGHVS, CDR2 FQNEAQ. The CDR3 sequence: CASSLEDIWGQIHEQYF. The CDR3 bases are TGTGCCAGCAGCTTAGAGGATATATGGGGCCAAATCCATGAGCAGTACTTC. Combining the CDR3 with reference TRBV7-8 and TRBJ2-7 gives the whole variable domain GAGVSQSPRYKVAKRGQDVALRCDPISGHVSLFWYQQALGQGPEFLTYFQNEAQLDKSGLPSDRFFAERPEGSVSTLKIQRTQQEDSAVYLCASSLEDIWGQIHEQYFGPGTRLTVT.

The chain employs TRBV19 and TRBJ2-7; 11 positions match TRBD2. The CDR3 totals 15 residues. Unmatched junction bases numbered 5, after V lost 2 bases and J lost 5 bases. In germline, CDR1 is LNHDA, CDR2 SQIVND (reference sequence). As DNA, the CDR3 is TGTGCCAGTAGTATATATACTAGCGGGAGCAACGAGCAGTACTTC. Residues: CASSIYTSGSNEQYF.

CDR3 protein: CASSPSDTSGSNIQYF. The CDR3, as DNA: TGTGCCAGCAGCCCCTCCGATACTAGCGGGAGCAACATTCAGTACTTC. This chain joins TRBV4-2 and TRBJ2-4; 11 positions agree with TRBD2. Germline loops: CDR1 LGHNA, CDR2 YNFKEQ. The CDR3 is made up of 16 amino acids. V was clipped by 4 bases and J by 7 bases; unmatched bases: 9.

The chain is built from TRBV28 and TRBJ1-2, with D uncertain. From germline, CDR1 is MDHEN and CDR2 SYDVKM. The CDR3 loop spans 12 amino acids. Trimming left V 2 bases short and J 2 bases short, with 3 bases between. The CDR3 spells CASSLANYGYTF. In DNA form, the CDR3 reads TGTGCCAGCAGTTTAGCGAACTATGGCTACACCTTC.

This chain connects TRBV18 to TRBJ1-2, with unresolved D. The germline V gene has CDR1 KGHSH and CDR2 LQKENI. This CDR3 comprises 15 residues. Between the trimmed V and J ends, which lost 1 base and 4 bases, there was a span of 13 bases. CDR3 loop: CASSPLLGDGYGYTF. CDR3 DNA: TGTGCCAGCTCACCACTTCTGGGAGACGGCTATGGCTACACCTTC.

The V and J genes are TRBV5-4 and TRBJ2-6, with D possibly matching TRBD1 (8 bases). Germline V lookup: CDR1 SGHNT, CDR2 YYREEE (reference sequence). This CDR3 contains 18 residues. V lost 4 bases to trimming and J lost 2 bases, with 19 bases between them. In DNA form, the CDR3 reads TGTGCCAGCAGCAGCTTTCAGGGGGCGGGGGCTGGGGCCAACGTCCTGACTTTC. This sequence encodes CASSSFQGAGAGANVLTF.

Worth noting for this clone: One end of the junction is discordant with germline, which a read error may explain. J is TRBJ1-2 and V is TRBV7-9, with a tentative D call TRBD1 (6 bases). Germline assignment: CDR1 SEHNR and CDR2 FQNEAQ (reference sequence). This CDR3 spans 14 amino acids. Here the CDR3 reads CSSTTTGLTQGYTF. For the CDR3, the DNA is TGTTCCAGCACTACAACAGGGCTTACACAAGGCTACACCTTC. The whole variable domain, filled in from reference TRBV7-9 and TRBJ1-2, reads DTGVSQNPRHKITKRGQNVTFRCDPISEHNRLYWYRQTLGQGPEFLTYFQNEAQLEKSRLLSDRFSAERPKGSFSTLEIQRTEQGDSAMYLCSSTTTGLTQGYTFGSGTRLTVV.

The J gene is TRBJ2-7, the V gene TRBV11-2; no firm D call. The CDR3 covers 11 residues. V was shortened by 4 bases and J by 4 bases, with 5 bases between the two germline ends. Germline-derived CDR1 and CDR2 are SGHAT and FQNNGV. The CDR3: CASSYEYEQYF. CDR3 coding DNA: TGTGCCAGCAGCTATGAGTACGAGCAGTACTTC.

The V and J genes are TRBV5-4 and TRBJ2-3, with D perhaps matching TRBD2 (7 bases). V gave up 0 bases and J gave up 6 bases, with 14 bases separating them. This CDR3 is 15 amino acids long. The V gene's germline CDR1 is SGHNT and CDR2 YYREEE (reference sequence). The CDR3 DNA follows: TGTGCCAGCAGCTTGGAAGGGGGGGAGAGGGATACGCAGTATTTT. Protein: CASSLEGGERDTQYF.

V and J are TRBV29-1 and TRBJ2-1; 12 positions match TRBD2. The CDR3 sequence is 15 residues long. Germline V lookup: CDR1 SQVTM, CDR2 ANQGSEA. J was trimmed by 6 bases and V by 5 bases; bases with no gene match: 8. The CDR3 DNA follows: TGCAGCGTTATACGACTAGCGGGAGTGGGCAATGAGCAGTTCTTC. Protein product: CSVIRLAGVGNEQFF.

The CDR3 spells CSVGTSSYEQYF. CDR3 coding DNA: TGCAGCGTTGGAACCAGCTCCTACGAGCAGTACTTC. This chain links TRBV29-1 with TRBJ2-7; D remains ambiguous. V was cut by 4 bases and J by 0 bases, with 7 bases left in between. In germline, CDR1 is SQVTM, CDR2 ANQGSEA. CDR3 size: 12 residues.